This entry lists 9 T cell receptor beta chains sequenced from one sample in a study of blood T cell repertoires in COVID-19. This table comes from immunoSEQ multiplex PCR, and its TCRdb copy is limited to in-frame clones, with some not included. The table records roughly 130,000 clones, about four fifths of them present only once. The material sequenced was peripheral blood. These receptors originate from a man in his sixties with active or convalescent COVID-19.

This sequence joins TRBV6-5 and TRBJ1-5; 7 nucleotides agree with TRBD1. CDR1 MNHEY and CDR2 SVGAGI come from the germline V gene. The CDR3 length is 15 residues. The V segment lost 6 bases and the J segment 0 bases; nucleotides outside the gene matches: 5. CDR3 protein: CASSLEGASNQPQHF. The CDR3 DNA sequence: TGTGCCAGCAGCCTGGAGGGGGCTAGCAATCAGCCCCAGCATTTT.

This clone has a single count. The gene calls are TRBV7-9 and TRBJ2-2; 10 bases are a match to TRBD2. Germline V gene data show CDR1 as SEHNR and CDR2 as FQNEAQ (reference sequence). This CDR3 has 16 amino acids. V lost 5 bases, J lost 6 bases, and 9 bases stayed unmatched. The CDR3 DNA follows: TGTGCCAGCAGCACAGCTAGCGGGAGTTTAGCCGGGGAGCTGTTTTTT. It yields the protein CASSTASGSLAGELFF. Full variable domain (outside the CDR3, taken from reference TRBV7-9 and TRBJ2-2): DTGVSQNPRHKITKRGQNVTFRCDPISEHNRLYWYRQTLGQGPEFLTYFQNEAQLEKSRLLSDRFSAERPKGSFSTLEIQRTEQGDSAMYLCASSTASGSLAGELFFGEGSRLTVL.

This chain joins TRBV9 and TRBJ2-2; TRBD1 matches 8 bases. The CDR3 is made up of 14 amino acids. CDR1 is SGDLS and CDR2 is YYNGEE in the germline V gene. V was clipped by 3 bases and J by 4 bases; unmatched bases: 2. As DNA, the CDR3 is TGTGCCAGCAGCGGGACAGGGTTCACCGGGGAGCTGTTTTTT. As protein: CASSGTGFTGELFF.

The chain links TRBV19 to TRBJ2-7, with D possibly being TRBD2 (5 bases). V lost 5 bases, J lost 3 bases, and 17 bases lay in between. The germline V gene has CDR1 LNHDA and CDR2 SQIVND (reference sequence). CDR3 length equals 15 residues. The CDR3 DNA sequence: TGTGCCAGTAGTCCGCTTGGAGGTGGGCTCTACGAGCAGTACTTC. It codes for CASSPLGGGLYEQYF.

The chain links TRBV24-1 to TRBJ2-7; no definite D call. With 2 bases removed from V and 3 bases from J, the gap between germline ends came to 7 bases. The germline gives CDR1 KGHDR, CDR2 SFDVKD. The CDR3 covers 13 residues. CDR3 nucleotide sequence: TGTGCCACCAGTGATTCCTACAGCTACGAGCAGTACTTC. It translates to CATSDSYSYEQYF.

The rearrangement uses TRBV18 and TRBJ2-7, with 10 bases identical to TRBD2. Germline loops: CDR1 KGHSH, CDR2 LQKENI. The CDR3 is made up of 13 amino acids. V trimming: 8 bases; J trimming: 5 bases; junction bases outside the gene matches: 6. The CDR3 bases are TGTGCCAGCCGTTCTAGCGGGAGTAACGAGCAGTACTTC. Residues: CASRSSGSNEQYF.

CDR3 in DNA: TGTGCCAGCCTTAGCGGGAGGCGGAATGAGCAGTTCTTC. It translates to CASLSGRRNEQFF. This rearrangement joins TRBV2 to TRBJ2-1, with 10 positions matching TRBD2. V lost 8 bases to trimming and J lost 7 bases; unmatched junction nucleotides: 5. The CDR3 runs 13 residues. Per the germline V gene, CDR1 is SNHLY and CDR2 is FYNNEI.

This clone has at least ten counts. The genes are TRBV2 and TRBJ2-7; TRBD1 might be the D (6 bases). This CDR3 spans 12 amino acids. V gave up 6 bases and J gave up 5 bases, with 11 bases separating them. From germline, CDR1 is SNHLY and CDR2 FYNNEI. The CDR3 bases are TGTGCCAGCAGGACGGACAGTGACGAGCAGTACTTC. This encodes CASRTDSDEQYF.

J is TRBJ2-5 and V is TRBV11-3; 10 positions agree with TRBD1. The J segment lost 2 bases and the V segment lost 5 bases, leaving 5 bases of the junction unmatched. The CDR3 is made up of 15 amino acids. Germline V gene lookup returns CDR1 SGHNT and CDR2 YENEEA. The DNA for the CDR3 is TGTGCCAGCAGCCTTGGGACAGGGGTACAAGAGACCCAGTACTTC. Protein product: CASSLGTGVQETQYF.